This TCR beta chain was identified during a study of blood T cell repertoires in COVID-19. Whole-study context: Researchers got acute and convalescent COVID-19 samples from the United States, Italy and Spain.

This clone showed up just a few times. Profiled with immunoSEQ multiplex PCR; TCRdb holds only in-frame clones, not every one. The sample lists 200,000 to 250,000 clones, 85% to 90% occurring once. The CDR3 has 17 amino acids. Trimming removed 4 bases from V and 2 bases from J, with 20 bases in between. Germline lookup yields CDR1 GTSNPN and CDR2 SVGIG (reference sequence). Input material: peripheral blood. The clonotype originates from a man aged 50-59 years with COVID-19, enrolled during active disease. The chain employs TRBV30 and TRBJ2-2, with TRBD1 as a possible D gene (6 bases). CDR3 residues: CAWTGLGAHPNTGELFF. The CDR3 DNA sequence: TGTGCCTGGACTGGTCTGGGGGCCCATCCCAACACCGGGGAGCTGTTTTTT.